These 2 T cell receptor beta chains were sequenced from one sample in a study of tumor-infiltrating lymphocytes in primary liver carcinoma (dated by TCRdb to the late 2010s). RNA from unsorted whole blood was extracted with TRIzol reagent, and germline DNA was obtained with the DNeasy Blood & Tissue kit. Instrument on record: Illumina HiSeq 2500. TCRbeta-specific cDNA was reverse-transcribed from 500 ng total RNA using a constant-region primer and ProtoScript II reverse transcriptase. The TCRbeta libraries were prepared through three rounds of nested multiplex PCR following a slightly modified ARM-PCR procedure. Multiplex TRBV1-TRBV30 forward primers and a Cbeta reverse primer were used in the first two PCR rounds, each of which was run for approximately 11 cycles. TCRdb took the public reads, trimmed them with fastp at Q25, ran MiXCR for clone calling and kept in-frame beta chains. Identical CDR3 protein sequences are pooled into one entry, listed with their most common genes and DNA. The sample table contains about 200,000 distinct CDR3 sequences; only one count was recorded for 65% of them. Together, the top ten hold roughly 7% of the sample.

Material: peripheral blood. The receptors were gathered from a woman aged 60 to 75 with primary liver carcinoma and hepatitis B virus infection.

V is TRBV6-6 and J is TRBJ2-4, with TRBD1 as a possible D gene (5 bases). Germline V gives CDR1 MNHNY, CDR2 SVGAGI (reference sequence). Trimming took off 7 bases at V and 2 bases at J, with 15 bases between the two ends. The CDR3 sequence is 15 residues long. The CDR3 sequence is CASNSAQGTKNIQYF. The CDR3 nucleotides are TGTGCCAGCAATTCAGCCCAGGGAACCAAAAACATTCAGTACTTC.

The J gene is TRBJ1-2, the V gene TRBV6-5, with D tentatively TRBD1 (5 bases). This CDR3 spans 14 amino acids. Germline V CDR1 and CDR2: MNHEY, SVGAGI. Trimming stripped 7 bases from V and 1 base from J, with 13 bases between. DNA of the CDR3: TGTGCCAGCACCCTTGGGGGGGGTAACTATGGCTACACCTTC. Protein: CASTLGGGNYGYTF.